A single sample is the source of the 25 T cell receptor beta chains below, sequenced in a study of cytomegalovirus exposure and HLA in healthy donors (dated by TCRdb to about 2017). The method behind the library was the immunoSEQ multiplex PCR assay. A mixture of 60 forward primers for TCR Vbeta segments and 13 reverse primers for TCR Jbeta segments was used in the multiplex PCR. The table was pulled from immuneACCESS by TCRdb, which kept in-frame rearrangements only. Such tables lose some clones; where checked, under half of the loss comes from unresolved V genes, and the rest has no known cause. The sample table holds around 130,000 clones, of which about 78% were seen once. The ten biggest clones cover approximately 2.9% of the sample. Sequencing input: PBMCs. The receptors here all came from a human donor in good health.

This chain connects TRBV5-5 to TRBJ1-5, with a weak D call TRBD1 (5 bases). The CDR3 has 16 amino acids. Germline CDR1 is SGHKS and CDR2 is YYEKEE (reference sequence). The V and J ends lost 0 bases and 6 bases respectively, with 16 bases between them. CDR3 protein: CASSLGRGGLGQPQHF. CDR3 nucleotide sequence: TGTGCCAGCAGCTTGGGGCGGGGGGGACTCGGTCAGCCCCAGCATTTT.

V gene TRBV7-8 combines with J gene TRBJ2-5, with 9 bases that match TRBD2. The J call may be in error: the DNA end matches TRBJ2-7 better. This CDR3 comprises 14 residues. Per the germline V gene, CDR1 is SGHVS and CDR2 is FQNEAQ. This chain's CDR3 is CASSLGGGVYEQYF. The DNA for the CDR3 is TGTGCCAGCAGCTTAGGCGGGGGGGTCTACGAGCAGTACTTC.

The chain carries TRBV29-1 and TRBJ2-5, with D hard to call. V lost 4 bases and J 4 bases, leaving 10 bases between the germline ends. There are 12 residues in the CDR3. CDR1 and CDR2 from the germline V gene are SQVTM and ANQGSEA. CDR3 sequence (DNA): TGCAGCGTTGGAGGTACGGGAGAGACCCAGTACTTC. It specifies CSVGGTGETQYF.

The chain has TRBV7-9 and TRBJ2-1; 9 bases map to TRBD2. CDR1 SEHNR and CDR2 FQNEAQ come from the germline V gene (reference sequence). The CDR3 loop spans 18 amino acids. After removal of 1 base from V and 4 bases from J, the junction contained 11 bases not matched to a gene. The chain's CDR3 is CASSLVAGAAGAYNEQFF. DNA of the CDR3: TGTGCCAGCAGCTTAGTAGCGGGAGCGGCGGGAGCTTACAATGAGCAGTTCTTC. The full variable domain, in which reference TRBV7-9 and TRBJ2-1 provide the parts outside the CDR3, is DTGVSQNPRHKITKRGQNVTFRCDPISEHNRLYWYRQTLGQGPEFLTYFQNEAQLEKSRLLSDRFSAERPKGSFSTLEIQRTEQGDSAMYLCASSLVAGAAGAYNEQFFGPGTRLTVL.

This clone was detected a few times. The junction and the germline gene differ at one end; a read error may be behind it. The J gene is TRBJ2-2, the V gene TRBV7-7; 10 bases align to TRBD1. Germline loops: CDR1 SSHAT, CDR2 FNYEAQ (reference sequence). This CDR3 is built from 19 residues. The CDR3 coding sequence is TGTGCTAGCAGCCCCTATGGGGGCCCGACAGGGGGCAGGACCGGGGAGCTGTTTTTT. Residues: CASSPYGGPTGGRTGELFF.

The rearrangement joins TRBV9 to TRBJ2-5, with 11 bases aligning to TRBD2. The J call may not be correct, given that the DNA end is closer to TRBJ2-7. Germline V gives CDR1 SGDLS, CDR2 YYNGEE. The CDR3 totals 15 residues. The CDR3 is CASSTLGTSGGEQYF. The CDR3 DNA reads as TGTGCCAGCAGCACCCTCGGGACTAGCGGAGGCGAGCAGTACTTC.

The rearrangement uses TRBV5-1 and TRBJ2-3; D might be TRBD2 (6 bases). There are 19 residues in the CDR3. The ends were cut back, 1 base at V and 2 bases at J, with 23 bases in the middle. In germline, CDR1 is SGHRS, CDR2 YFSETQ. In DNA form, the CDR3 reads TGCGCCAGCAGCTTGTGGGTTGGGGCTAGCGCCACATTCACAGATACGCAGTATTTT. Protein: CASSLWVGASATFTDTQYF.

The chain carries TRBV6-5 and TRBJ2-7, with D possibly matching TRBD2 (5 bases). CDR1 MNHEY and CDR2 SVGAGI come from the germline V gene. This CDR3 region has 14 residues. Trimming shortened V by 6 bases and J by 0 bases, and 12 bases separated the two germline ends. The CDR3 DNA reads as TGTGCCAGCAGAGTACCTGGGAGCTCCTACGAGCAGTACTTC. Translation gives CASRVPGSSYEQYF.

This clone showed up just a few times. The chain uses TRBV27 and TRBJ2-2; 10 nucleotides align to TRBD2. Germline values: CDR1 MNHEY, CDR2 SMNVEV (reference sequence). Unmatched junction bases numbered 2, after V lost 3 bases and J lost 1 base. The CDR3 runs 16 residues. The CDR3 loop is CASSLGLAMNTGELFF. CDR3 nucleotides: TGTGCCAGCAGTTTGGGACTAGCGATGAACACCGGGGAGCTGTTTTTT.

This clone was picked up a small number of times. J is TRBJ1-2 and V is TRBV5-6, with a weak D call TRBD1 (6 bases). The CDR3 totals 15 residues. Germline lookup yields CDR1 SGHDT and CDR2 YYEEEE. The V gene lost 4 bases and the J gene lost 1 base, with 14 bases spanning the gap. CDR3 sequence: CASSPDRKLNYGYTF. CDR3 coding DNA: TGTGCCAGCAGCCCTGACAGGAAACTTAACTATGGCTACACCTTC.

This chain connects TRBV28 to TRBJ2-2; 7 positions match TRBD1. The CDR3 extends over 15 amino acids. Germline trimming cut 4 bases from V and 3 bases from J; bases unmatched to any gene: 5. Germline assignment: CDR1 MDHEN and CDR2 SYDVKM. The CDR3 loop is CASSSGTDHTGELFF. DNA of the CDR3: TGTGCCAGCAGTTCCGGGACAGACCACACCGGGGAGCTGTTTTTT.

The rearrangement links TRBV5-8 to TRBJ2-5, with TRBD1 matching 8 bases. V trimming: 4 bases; J trimming: 5 bases; junction bases outside the gene matches: 7. The CDR3 has 14 amino acids. CDR1 and CDR2 (germline): SGHTS, YDEGEE. The CDR3 sequence: CASSRQGIWETQYF. CDR3 in DNA: TGTGCCAGCAGCCGACAGGGGATTTGGGAGACCCAGTACTTC.

The chain has TRBV27 and TRBJ1-5; D perhaps matches TRBD1 (5 bases). The CDR3 loop spans 14 amino acids. V was trimmed by 9 bases and J by 0 bases, leaving 12 bases between them. Germline V gene sequence: CDR1 MNHEY, CDR2 SMNVEV (reference sequence). The CDR3 region has the DNA TGTGCCAGAGCAGGGAACTCTAGCAATCAGCCCCAGCATTTT. Its translation is CARAGNSSNQPQHF.

The J gene is TRBJ1-5, the V gene TRBV19; 7 positions agree with TRBD1. The CDR3 covers 17 residues. Losses at the gene ends were 0 bases for V and 3 bases for J; bases not matched to a gene: 8. Germline V CDR1 and CDR2: LNHDA, SQIVND (reference sequence). Here the CDR3 reads CASSIDGMTGPNQPQHF. In nucleotides, the CDR3 is TGTGCCAGTAGTATAGATGGAATGACAGGGCCCAATCAGCCCCAGCATTTT.

The gene calls are TRBV9 and TRBJ2-1; possible D gene TRBD2, 5 bases. V lost 4 bases and J 4 bases, leaving 15 bases between the germline ends. The germline V gene encodes CDR1 SGDLS and CDR2 YYNGEE. This CDR3 has 15 residues. The CDR3 bases are TGTGCCAGCAGCTTGGCTGGACTGCCTTACAATGAGCAGTTCTTC. This encodes CASSLAGLPYNEQFF.

The chain employs TRBV19 and TRBJ1-1; 7 positions match TRBD1. V was pared by 6 bases and J by 6 bases, with 7 bases of the junction left unmatched. Looked up from germline, CDR1 is LNHDA and CDR2 is SQIVND (reference sequence). The CDR3 runs 13 residues. The chain's CDR3 is CASSSDRAAEAFF. The CDR3 nucleotides read TGTGCCAGTAGCTCTGACAGGGCCGCTGAAGCTTTCTTT. The full variable domain, completed using reference TRBV19 and TRBJ1-1, is DGGITQSPKYLFRKEGQNVTLSCEQNLNHDAMYWYRQDPGQGLRLIYYSQIVNDFQKGDIAEGYSVSREKKESFPLTVTSAQKNPTAFYLCASSSDRAAEAFFGQGTRLTVV.

This rearrangement joins TRBV5-8 to TRBJ2-7, with D possibly matching TRBD1 (6 bases). CDR3 size: 16 residues. Germline V gene data show CDR1 as SGHTS and CDR2 as YDEGEE. V shed 0 bases and J shed 0 bases, with 13 bases lying between them. In nucleotides, the CDR3 is TGTGCCAGCAGCTTGGGCCCGAGGGGGTACTCCTACGAGCAGTACTTC. This encodes CASSLGPRGYSYEQYF.

V gene TRBV9 combines with J gene TRBJ2-5; TRBD2 agrees at 7 bases. The CDR3 consists of 15 residues. CDR1 and CDR2 from the germline V gene are SGDLS and YYNGEE. V shed 4 bases, J shed 5 bases, and the junction held 11 bases outside the gene matches. CDR3 DNA sequence: TGTGCCAGCAGCCTAGATTGGGGGGGGGAGGAGACCCAGTACTTC. It translates to CASSLDWGGEETQYF.

This clone was seen only a few times. CDR3 amino acids: CASGVTGAHGYTF. CDR3 DNA sequence: TGTGCTAGTGGCGTAACAGGGGCCCATGGCTACACCTTC. V is TRBV12-5 and J is TRBJ1-2; 7 bases match TRBD1. The germline CDR1 and CDR2 sequences are LGHNT and FRNRAP. CDR3 length: 13 amino acids. J was trimmed by 6 bases and V by 6 bases; bases with no gene match: 7.

The genes are TRBV4-3 and TRBJ2-7, with TRBD1 identical over 8 bases. The CDR3 spans 15 residues. CDR1 and CDR2 (germline): LGHNA, YSLEER. Trimming cost V 1 base and J 3 bases; bases outside gene matches: 5. The CDR3 sequence is CASSQGFGTGYEQYF. For the CDR3, the DNA is TGCGCCAGCAGCCAAGGATTCGGGACAGGCTACGAGCAGTACTTC.

Notes on this clone: Its ends do not fully match the called genes, so a read error is possible. The J gene is TRBJ1-2, the V gene TRBV7-9; TRBD1 agrees at 10 bases. This CDR3 is built from 16 residues. Per germline, CDR1 SEHNR and CDR2 FQNEAQ (reference sequence). CDR3 protein: CSSSLGGTGAIYGYTF. CDR3 nucleotide sequence: TGTTCCAGCAGCTTAGGCGGGACAGGGGCCATCTATGGCTACACCTTC.

The chain couples TRBV10-2 to TRBJ1-2, with 9 bases matching TRBD1. The CDR3 has 15 amino acids. V trimming: 0 bases; J trimming: 7 bases; junction bases outside the gene matches: 6. CDR1 WSHSY and CDR2 SAAADI come from the germline V gene. The CDR3: CASSESLGQGLGYTF. The CDR3 bases are TGCGCCAGCAGTGAGTCGTTGGGACAGGGTCTTGGCTACACCTTC.

The chain uses TRBV5-1 and TRBJ1-1; D possibly corresponds to TRBD1 (5 bases). The CDR3 loop spans 15 amino acids. Germline CDR1 SGHRS, CDR2 YFSETQ. The V and J ends lost 0 bases and 4 bases respectively, with 13 bases between them. The CDR3 coding sequence is TGCGCCAGCAGCTTGGGGTCTGTGGGGGGCACTGAAGCTTTCTTT. It specifies CASSLGSVGGTEAFF.

V usage is TRBV6-1 and J usage is TRBJ2-5; maybe TRBD1 (5 bases). V dropped 6 bases and J dropped 2 bases, with 16 bases sitting between them. Looked up from germline, CDR1 is MNHNS and CDR2 is SASEGT. This CDR3 is built from 15 residues. CDR3 sequence reads: CASRETGRPQETQYF. CDR3 nucleotide sequence: TGTGCCAGCAGGGAAACAGGCCGCCCGCAAGAGACCCAGTACTTC.

The chain employs TRBV13 and TRBJ2-1; TRBD2 agrees at 8 bases. V lost 5 bases and J lost 3; bases outside the gene matches: 15. The V gene's germline CDR1 is PRHDT and CDR2 FYEKMQ (reference sequence). The CDR3 sequence is 18 residues long. The CDR3 loop is CASSHKKGGGRLYNEQFF. CDR3 bases: TGTGCCAGCAGCCACAAAAAGGGCGGGGGGCGACTCTACAATGAGCAGTTCTTC.